One sample yielded the 29 T cell receptor beta chains listed below, sequenced in a study of T cells in women clearing cervical HPV infection. TCRdb's table, derived via immunoSEQ multiplex PCR, lists solely in-frame clones and lacks some. This sample lists about 39,000 clones; its ten largest clones have under 6.5%. The source material was blood buffy coat. These receptors were collected from a woman aged 18 to 69 with a cervical HPV16 infection that either progressed to CIN3+ or cleared (not recorded which).

About this clone itself: From the germline J gene comes the end of the CDR3, since the read stops 3 residues before it. The chain links TRBV29-1 to TRBJ2-3; no clear D gene. Trimming left V 4 bases short and J 5 bases short, with 7 bases between. The CDR3 has 11 residues. In germline, CDR1 is SQVTM, CDR2 ANQGSEA. The CDR3 is CSVGSGDTQYF. The sequenced part of the CDR3 DNA is TGCAGCGTTGGTTCGGGAGATACG.

Regarding this clone: Coverage ceases 3 residues before the CDR3 finishes, and the germline J gene fills in the end. The rearrangement links TRBV7-3 to TRBJ2-3; D remains ambiguous. CDR3 size: 14 residues. Trimming removed 3 bases from V and 3 bases from J, with 10 bases in between. The germline V gene encodes CDR1 SGHTA and CDR2 FQGTGA. CDR3 bases read: TGTGCCAGCAGCTTTGGCCAGAGTACAGATACG. It specifies CASSFGQSTDT. The whole CDR3 sequence is CASSFGQSTDTQYF.

In the case of this clone: The sequenced fragment ends 3 residues before the CDR3 boundary, so the rest is inferred from the germline J gene. The chain carries TRBV7-2 and TRBJ1-4; the match to TRBD1 covers 7 bases. Germline-derived CDR1 and CDR2 are SGHTA and FQGNSA. V lost 4 bases, J lost 3 bases, and 2 bases stayed unmatched. This CDR3 has 14 amino acids. Incomplete CDR3 DNA: TGTGCCAGCAGCTCGACAGGGCCTAATGAAAAA. Translated: CASSSTGPNEK. The whole CDR3 sequence is CASSSTGPNEKLFF.

Concerning this clone itself: The read stops 3 residues short of the end of the CDR3; the missing end is completed from the germline J gene. The J gene is TRBJ2-5, the V gene TRBV2; possible D gene TRBD2, 6 bases. There are 16 residues in the CDR3. Trimming took 2 bases from V and 1 from J, leaving 14 bases between them. The germline V gene encodes CDR1 SNHLY and CDR2 FYNNEI. This CDR3 is CASSETGRTTQETQYF. The sequenced CDR3 bases are TGTGCCAGCAGTGAAACCGGCCGGACTACCCAAGAGACC.

With respect to this clone: The sequenced fragment ends 3 residues before the CDR3 boundary, so the rest is inferred from the germline J gene. J is TRBJ1-4 and V is TRBV5-1; 7 nucleotides match TRBD1. CDR1 and CDR2 from the germline V gene are SGHRS and YFSETQ. The CDR3 sequence is 18 residues long. Partial CDR3 DNA: TGCGCCAGCACACTAGGACAGGTTCAGTCCTCTGGGGCCAACGTA. Translation: CASTLGQVQSSGANV. The complete CDR3 protein is CASTLGQVQSSGANVLFF.

On this clone: The read ends 3 residues before the CDR3 terminus; that terminus is restored from the germline J gene. The chain has TRBV27 and TRBJ2-7; no clear D gene. V was trimmed by 5 bases and J by 3 bases, leaving 11 bases between them. The CDR3 contains 13 residues. Germline assignment: CDR1 MNHEY and CDR2 SMNVEV (reference sequence). The CDR3 region is CASSPLNRYEQYF. CDR3 DNA (partial): TGTGCCAGCAGTCCCCTTAATCGCTACGAG.

On this clone itself: The missing CDR3 end, 3 residues past where the read stops, is filled in from the germline J gene. In the same sample, other DNA sequences code for this CDR3. The rearrangement links TRBV29-1 to TRBJ2-2; D may match TRBD1 or TRBD2 (5 bases each). The CDR3 is made up of 11 amino acids. V was cut by 7 bases and J by 3 bases, with 6 bases left in between. Germline lookup yields CDR1 SQVTM and CDR2 ANQGSEA. This CDR3 is CSGGDTGELFF. The CDR3 DNA, read in part, is TGCAGCGGAGGGGACACCGGGGAG.

As to this clone: The read finishes 3 residues shy of the CDR3 end, and the germline J gene is used to complete it. The V and J genes are TRBV19 and TRBJ1-2; TRBD1 matches at 9 bases. Germline lookup yields CDR1 LNHDA and CDR2 SQIVND (reference sequence). This CDR3 has 17 amino acids. The CDR3 sequence: CASSGAYRGRTKNIYTF. The covered CDR3 bases are TGTGCCAGTAGTGGAGCGTACAGGGGGCGAACCAAAAACATC.

Remarks on this clone: The read finishes 3 residues shy of the CDR3 end, and the germline J gene is used to complete it. This rearrangement joins TRBV5-8 to TRBJ2-3; D unresolved. The CDR3 is 12 residues long. V was trimmed by 5 bases and J by 2 bases, leaving 6 bases between them. CDR1 is SGHTS, CDR2 YDEGEE, per germline. CDR3 in amino acids: CASRAITDTQYF. CDR3 DNA, as far as it was read: TGTGCCAGCAGGGCAATCACAGATACG.

Points on this clone: The read finishes 3 residues shy of the CDR3 end, and the germline J gene is used to complete it. V usage is TRBV6-2 or TRBV6-3 and J usage is TRBJ2-7; weak D call: TRBD1 (5 bases). The V end was cut by 2 bases, the J end by 4 bases, with 21 bases between. Germline lookup yields CDR1 MNHEY and CDR2 SVGEGT. The CDR3 covers 17 residues. The part of the CDR3 DNA that was read is TGTGCCAGCAGTTACGCCCGGACACACCCCCTGGGGTACGAG. Protein: CASSYARTHPLGYE. The CDR3, in full, reads CASSYARTHPLGYEQYF.

Turning to this clone: Read data end 3 residues before the CDR3 end; the end is taken from the germline J gene. The rearrangement links TRBV20-1 to TRBJ2-7; D possibly corresponds to TRBD1 (6 bases). Germline assignment: CDR1 DFQATT and CDR2 SNEGSKA (reference sequence). The CDR3 extends over 14 amino acids. V shed 5 bases and J shed 3 bases, with 17 bases lying between them. The part of the CDR3 DNA that was read is TGCAGTGCTCCGGTCGAGACAGGAGTCTACGAG. This sequence encodes CSAPVETGVYE. From start to end, the CDR3 is CSAPVETGVYEQYF.

Notes on this clone: Read coverage stops 3 residues before the CDR3 terminus; the germline J gene supplies the remainder. The genes are TRBV19 and TRBJ1-4; D is unclear. Trimming took 5 bases from V and 8 from J, leaving 15 bases between them. This CDR3 comprises 14 residues. Germline CDR1 reads LNHDA; CDR2 reads SQIVND (reference sequence). The part of the CDR3 DNA that was read is TGTGCCAGTAGTGTTGGAGAACCCGGGGAAAAA. It translates to CASSVGEPGEK. The CDR3 in full is CASSVGEPGEKLFF.

Concerning this clone: The read stops 3 residues short of the end of the CDR3; the missing end is completed from the germline J gene. The V gene is TRBV7-9, the J gene TRBJ1-2; 8 bases match TRBD1. The CDR3 is 15 residues long. Germline lookup yields CDR1 SEHNR and CDR2 FQNEAQ (reference sequence). This chain's CDR3 is CASSPRTGSYNDYTF. Incomplete CDR3 DNA: TGTGCCAGCAGCCCCCGGACAGGGTCCTACAATGAC.

Concerning this clone: The CDR3 is cut off 3 residues early in the read; its end comes from the germline J gene. This chain uses TRBV19 with TRBJ1-2; weak D call: TRBD1 (5 bases). The CDR3 loop spans 15 amino acids. V gave up 1 base and J gave up 6 bases, with 15 bases separating them. Germline-derived CDR1 and CDR2 are LNHDA and SQIVND (reference sequence). Incomplete CDR3 DNA: TGTGCCAGTAGTATAGGAAAGGGGCGCCTGGATGGC. This encodes CASSIGKGRLDG. The whole CDR3 protein reads CASSIGKGRLDGYTF.

Concerning this clone itself: The read terminates 3 residues ahead of where the CDR3 ends, so the germline J gene completes it. The chain recombines TRBV29-1 with TRBJ2-3; TRBD1 or TRBD2 may be the D gene (5 bases each). Germline V CDR1 and CDR2: SQVTM, ANQGSEA. The CDR3 consists of 13 residues. The sequenced part of the CDR3 DNA is TGCAGCGGCCGGACACGCCGTGGGGAGACG. This gives the protein CSGRTRRGET. The CDR3 in its entirety is CSGRTRRGETQYF.

As concerns this clone: The read ends 3 residues shy of where the CDR3 ends; the end is completed using the germline J gene. V is TRBV5-1 and J is TRBJ2-5; TRBD1 aligns across 11 bases. The CDR3 length is 17 residues. Trimming at V came to 4 bases and at J to 4 bases, leaving 12 bases not matched to a gene. The V gene's germline CDR1 is SGHRS and CDR2 YFSETQ. Incomplete CDR3 DNA: TGCGCCAGCAGCACAGGCGAGAGGACAGGGGGCGGAGAGACC. This sequence encodes CASSTGERTGGGET. The entire CDR3 protein is CASSTGERTGGGETQYF. Full variable domain (missing parts from reference TRBV5-1 and TRBJ2-5): KAGVTQTPRYLIKTRGQQVTLSCSPISGHRSVSWYQQTPGQGLQFLFEYFSETQRNKGNFPGRFSGRQFSNSRSEMNVSTLELGDSALYLCASSTGERTGGGETQYFGPGTRLLVL.

As to this clone: One junction end does not reproduce the germline sequence, and a read error may be involved. The DNA ends 3 residues before the CDR3 does, and the rest of the CDR3 is filled in from the germline J gene. At the DNA level, this CDR3 is encoded by other sequences in the same sample as well. This chain connects TRBV30 to TRBJ1-3; TRBD1 matches at 10 bases. The length of the CDR3 is 15 residues. The V gene's germline CDR1 is GTSNPN and CDR2 SVGIG (reference sequence). CDR3 DNA (partial): TGTGCCTGGAGCCCGGGACAGGGGCTAATAAACACG. It specifies CAWSPGQGLINT. The entire CDR3 sequence reads CAWSPGQGLINTIYF.

As regards this clone: The read finishes 3 residues shy of the CDR3 end, and the germline J gene is used to complete it. The chain couples TRBV7-6 to TRBJ2-1, with D perhaps matching TRBD2 (6 bases). This CDR3 has 13 residues. V was shortened by 1 base and J by 5 bases, with 6 bases between the two germline ends. Per the germline V gene, CDR1 is SGHVS and CDR2 is FNYEAQ. The CDR3 sequence is CASSLERDNEQFF. The part of the CDR3 DNA that was read is TGTGCCAGCAGCTTAGAGCGGGACAATGAG. Supplemented by reference TRBV7-6 and TRBJ2-1, the full variable domain reads GAGVSQSPRYKVTKRGQDVALRCDPISGHVSLYWYRQALGQGPEFLTYFNYEAQQDKSGLPNDRFSAERPEGSISTLTIQRTEQRDSAMYRCASSLERDNEQFFGPGTRLTVL.

As to this clone: The observed sequence ends 3 residues before the CDR3 terminus, with the missing tail filled in from the germline J gene. The rearrangement uses TRBV10-3 and TRBJ2-1; D is perhaps TRBD1 (6 bases). Germline V gene sequence: CDR1 ENHRY, CDR2 SYGVKD. The CDR3 is made up of 14 amino acids. Trimming left V 8 bases short and J 5 bases short, with 16 bases between. The covered CDR3 bases are TGTGCCATCGCTGGACAGTCTTCACACAATGAG. Its translation is CAIAGQSSHNE. The entire CDR3 sequence reads CAIAGQSSHNEQFF.

The CDR3 sequence is CASSLGPGLSYDYTF. The CDR3 DNA, read in part, is TGTGCCAGCAGCTTAGGCCCAGGATTATCCTACGAC. The chain has TRBV7-2 and TRBJ1-2, with D unresolved. The read gets to within 3 residues of the CDR3 end, and the germline J gene fills in the rest. This CDR3 is 15 amino acids long. Per the germline V gene, CDR1 is SGHTA and CDR2 is FQGNSA.

The CDR3 sequence is CASIGAPGQVAYEQYF. Partial CDR3 DNA: TGTGCCAGCATTGGAGCGCCGGGACAGGTCGCCTACGAG. The chain has TRBV6-2 or TRBV6-3 and TRBJ2-7, with 8 nucleotides matching TRBD1. Read data end 3 residues before the CDR3 end; the end is taken from the germline J gene. The CDR3 loop spans 16 amino acids. Trimming at V came to 7 bases and at J to 2 bases, leaving 13 bases not matched to a gene. In germline, CDR1 is MNHEY, CDR2 SVGEGT.

Concerning this clone itself: Read coverage stops 3 residues before the CDR3 terminus; the germline J gene supplies the remainder. This chain links TRBV7-9 with TRBJ2-2; 7 bases line up with TRBD1. The CDR3 loop spans 15 amino acids. Germline V CDR1 and CDR2: SEHNR, FQNEAQ (reference sequence). The chain's CDR3 is CASSADDRANEKLFF. The CDR3 bases that were read are TGTGCCAGCAGCGCAGACGACAGGGCTAATGAAAAG.

As to this clone: Coverage ceases 3 residues before the CDR3 finishes, and the germline J gene fills in the end. The chain combines TRBV5-1 with TRBJ2-7, with 7 bases identical to TRBD1. This CDR3 has 15 residues. V gave up 4 bases and J gave up 2 bases; unmatched junction bases: 9. Germline CDR1 SGHRS, CDR2 YFSETQ. Partial CDR3 DNA: TGCGCCAGCAGCATGACAGGGAGTAGTCCCTACGAG. Protein sequence: CASSMTGSSPYE. The full CDR3 protein reads CASSMTGSSPYEQYF.

For this clone: The CDR3 end falls 3 residues outside the read, so it is completed with the germline J gene. The chain recombines TRBV30 with TRBJ1-5; D might be TRBD1 (6 bases). V was clipped by 1 base and J by 4 bases, with 11 bases between them. Germline V lookup: CDR1 GTSNPN, CDR2 SVGIG (reference sequence). The CDR3 runs to 14 residues. The sequenced part of the CDR3 DNA is TGTGCCTGGAGTGGGACAGCCAAGAATCAGCCC. Translated, it gives CAWSGTAKNQP. In full, the CDR3 is CAWSGTAKNQPQHF.

Concerning this clone: The CDR3 is cut off 3 residues early in the read; its end comes from the germline J gene. The V call is TRBV19, the J call TRBJ1-5; no reliable D call. This CDR3 has 15 amino acids. Trimming left V 8 bases short and J 1 base short, with 15 bases between. Germline V gene lookup returns CDR1 LNHDA and CDR2 SQIVND (reference sequence). Incomplete CDR3 DNA: TGTGCCAGTTGTCCCTCGAGGGCGAGCAATCAGCCC. This codes for CASCPSRASNQP. The whole CDR3 sequence reads CASCPSRASNQPQHF.

Worth noting for this clone: At one end, the junction sequence differs from germline, possibly due to a read error. The observed sequence ends 3 residues before the CDR3 terminus, with the missing tail filled in from the germline J gene. The chain combines TRBV11-1 with TRBJ2-3; D gene unclear. The CDR3 sequence is 13 residues long. The V gene's germline CDR1 is SGHAT and CDR2 FQDESV (reference sequence). The CDR3 here is CATSYNERDTQYF. CDR3 DNA (partial): TGTGCCACCAGCTACAATGAAAGAGATACG.

CDR3 DNA (partial): TGTGCCAGTAGTTTCGTCGGGACTGGCCAAGAGACG. It translates to CASSFVGTGQET. The CDR3 as a whole reads CASSFVGTGQETQYF. V and J are TRBV19 and TRBJ2-3, with D possibly being TRBD2 (6 bases). The read halts 3 residues ahead of the CDR3 end, with the missing end drawn from the germline J gene. The CDR3 is made up of 15 amino acids. CDR1 and CDR2 from the germline V gene are LNHDA and SQIVND (reference sequence).

Notes on this clone: The CDR3 end is not reached by the read, which stops 3 residues before it; the germline J gene fills it in. This sequence joins TRBV20-1 and TRBJ2-3; 11 nucleotides line up with TRBD2. This CDR3 spans 12 amino acids. Germline CDR1 reads DFQATT; CDR2 reads SNEGSKA (reference sequence). CDR3 sequence: CSALAGGETQYF. Incomplete CDR3 DNA: TGCAGTGCTTTAGCGGGAGGGGAGACG.

To note about this clone: The observed sequence ends 3 residues before the CDR3 terminus, with the missing tail filled in from the germline J gene. This chain links TRBV20-1 with TRBJ1-1, with D perhaps matching TRBD1 (5 bases). In germline, CDR1 is DFQATT, CDR2 SNEGSKA (reference sequence). The ends were cut back, 5 bases at V and 6 bases at J, with 10 bases in the middle. The CDR3 contains 11 residues. CDR3 DNA (partial): TGCAGTGCTGGGGGGAGGGCTGAA. This translates into CSAGGRAE. The whole CDR3 protein is CSAGGRAEAFF.